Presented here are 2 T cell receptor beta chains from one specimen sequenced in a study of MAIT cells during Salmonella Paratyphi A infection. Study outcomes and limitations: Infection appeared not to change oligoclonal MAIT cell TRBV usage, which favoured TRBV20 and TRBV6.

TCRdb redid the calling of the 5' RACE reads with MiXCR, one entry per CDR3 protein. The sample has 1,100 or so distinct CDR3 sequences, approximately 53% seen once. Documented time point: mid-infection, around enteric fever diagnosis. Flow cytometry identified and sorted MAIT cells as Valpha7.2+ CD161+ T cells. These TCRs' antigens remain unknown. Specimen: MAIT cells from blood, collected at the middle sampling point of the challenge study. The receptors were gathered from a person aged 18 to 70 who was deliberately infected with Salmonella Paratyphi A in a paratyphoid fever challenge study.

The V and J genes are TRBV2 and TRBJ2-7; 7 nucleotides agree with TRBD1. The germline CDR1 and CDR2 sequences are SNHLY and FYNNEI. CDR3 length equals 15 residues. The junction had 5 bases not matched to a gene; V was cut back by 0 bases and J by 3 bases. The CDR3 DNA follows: TGTGCCAGCAGTGAAGCAGTAGGGGACAGCTACGAGCAGTACTTC. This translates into CASSEAVGDSYEQYF.

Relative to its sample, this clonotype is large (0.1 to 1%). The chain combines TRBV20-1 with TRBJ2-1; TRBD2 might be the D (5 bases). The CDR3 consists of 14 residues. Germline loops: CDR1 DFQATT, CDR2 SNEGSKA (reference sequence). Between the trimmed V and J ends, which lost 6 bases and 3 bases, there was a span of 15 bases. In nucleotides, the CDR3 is TGCAGTGCCTGGCCGGGAACTGACTACAATGAGCAGTTCTTC. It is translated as CSAWPGTDYNEQFF.